Below are 8 T cell receptor beta chains sequenced from a single sample in a study of cytomegalovirus exposure and HLA in healthy donors. 13 Jbeta primers and 60 Vbeta primers were used for the PCR. Assay: immunoSEQ multiplex PCR; the TCRdb copy retains only in-frame clones and omits some. The data hold 200,000 to 300,000 clones, with 84% observed a single time. Specimen: PBMCs. These receptors were collected from a woman in her thirties or forties in good health and CMV-seropositive.

The rearrangement joins TRBV5-5 to TRBJ2-7; 8 nucleotides line up with TRBD2. The CDR3 covers 15 residues. The V segment lost 2 bases and the J segment 2 bases; nucleotides outside the gene matches: 6. Germline V gene lookup returns CDR1 SGHKS and CDR2 YYEKEE (reference sequence). This chain's CDR3 is CASSLAGERTYEQYF. CDR3 nucleotide sequence: TGTGCCAGCAGCTTAGCGGGGGAGAGAACCTACGAGCAGTACTTC.

The rearrangement links TRBV28 to TRBJ1-2; TRBD1 matches 12 bases. CDR3 length: 15 amino acids. Unmatched junction bases numbered 12, after V lost 6 bases and J lost 10 bases. From germline, CDR1 is MDHEN and CDR2 SYDVKM. CDR3 nucleotide sequence: TGTGCCAGCAGGGGGACAGGGGGCGCGGGACCCGTCTACACCTTC. It encodes CASRGTGGAGPVYTF.

A note on this clone: Distinct nucleotide sequences in the sample also encode this CDR3. J is TRBJ2-7 and V is TRBV28; the match to TRBD2 covers 11 bases. Germline V lookup: CDR1 MDHEN, CDR2 SYDVKM. The ends lost 6 bases at V and 1 base at J; junction bases unmatched: 5. This CDR3 has 15 amino acids. CDR3 sequence: CASRPGTSGSYEQYF. In DNA, the CDR3 is TGTGCCAGCAGGCCCGGGACTAGCGGTTCCTACGAGCAGTACTTC. Full variable domain (remainder filled in from reference TRBV28 and TRBJ2-7): DVKVTQSSRYLVKRTGEKVFLECVQDMDHENMFWYRQDPGLGLRLIYFSYDVKMKEKGDIPEGYSVSREKKERFSLILESASTNQTSMYLCASRPGTSGSYEQYFGPGTRLTVT.

The V call is TRBV9, the J call TRBJ2-7; unclear D gene. Germline V CDR1 and CDR2: SGDLS, YYNGEE. Trimming took off 4 bases at V and 1 base at J, with 15 bases between the two ends. The CDR3 totals 15 residues. This CDR3 is CASSPSETPSYEQYF. CDR3 DNA: TGTGCCAGCAGCCCAAGTGAGACACCATCCTACGAGCAGTACTTC.

Worth noting for this clone: At one boundary the junction diverges from the germline segment, which might be a read error. The chain carries TRBV27 and TRBJ1-1; no clear D. CDR1 and CDR2 (germline): MNHEY, SMNVEV (reference sequence). This CDR3 is built from 14 residues. CDR3: CASRLSEAGTEAFF. The CDR3 DNA reads TGTGCCAGCAGATTATCCGAGGCGGGCACTGAAGCTTTCTTT.

The chain employs TRBV27 and TRBJ2-2; possibly TRBD1 for D (5 bases). V lost 6 bases and J lost 0, with 11 bases in between. Germline-derived CDR1 and CDR2 are MNHEY and SMNVEV (reference sequence). This CDR3 comprises 15 residues. The CDR3 region has the DNA TGTGCCAGCAGCCTCTGGACAACGAACACCGGGGAGCTGTTTTTT. It translates to CASSLWTTNTGELFF.

The sample holds a few counts of this clone. The V gene is TRBV5-3, the J gene TRBJ2-7, with 7 bases lining up with TRBD1. TRBV5-3 is designated an ORF whose function remains uncertain. The CDR3 runs to 13 residues. J was trimmed by 6 bases and V by 2 bases; bases with no gene match: 5. The DNA for the CDR3 is TGTGCCAGAAGCTTAGGGGACAGCTTCGAGCAGTACTTC. Protein: CARSLGDSFEQYF.

The chain is built from TRBV7-6 and TRBJ2-1, with TRBD2 identical over 8 bases. V was pared by 2 bases and J by 2 bases, with 8 bases of the junction left unmatched. CDR3 size: 17 residues. Per the germline V gene, CDR1 is SGHVS and CDR2 is FNYEAQ. The CDR3, as DNA: TGTGCCAGCAGCTTAAGTCTGGTAGCGGGGACCTACAATGAGCAGTTCTTC. Translation gives CASSLSLVAGTYNEQFF.